This TCR beta chain was identified during a study of cytomegalovirus exposure and HLA in healthy donors. Study-level background: The 120 or so validation repertoires matched the roughly 650 first-cohort repertoires in platform, a later analysis reported.

This CDR3 is built from 13 residues. The V end lost 8 bases, the J end lost 1 base, and 9 bases lay between the germline ends. Germline V gene sequence: CDR1 MNHEY, CDR2 SMNVEV (reference sequence). The data were produced by immunoSEQ multiplex PCR, yet TCRdb's version contains in-frame clones alone and is incomplete. The data show fewer than 400,000 clones, 75% to 90% seen once. The sample comprised PBMCs. The gene calls are TRBV27 and TRBJ1-5; TRBD1 is a possible D gene (5 bases). The source of this sequence is a young woman in good health and CMV-seronegative. CDR3 residues: CASAYRSNQPQHF. DNA for the CDR3: TGTGCCAGCGCATACAGGAGCAATCAGCCCCAGCATTTT.